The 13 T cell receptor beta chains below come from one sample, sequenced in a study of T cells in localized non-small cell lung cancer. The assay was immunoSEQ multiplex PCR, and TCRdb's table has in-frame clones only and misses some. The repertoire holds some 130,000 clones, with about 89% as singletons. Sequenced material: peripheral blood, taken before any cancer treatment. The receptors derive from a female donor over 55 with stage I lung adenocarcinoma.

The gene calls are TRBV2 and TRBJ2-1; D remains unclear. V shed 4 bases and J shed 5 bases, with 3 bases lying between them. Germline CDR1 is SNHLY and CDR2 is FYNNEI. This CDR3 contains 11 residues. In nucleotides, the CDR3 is TGTGCCAGCAGTGGAAACAATGAGCAGTTCTTC. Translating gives CASSGNNEQFF. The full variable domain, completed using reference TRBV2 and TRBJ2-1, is EPEVTQTPSHQVTQMGQEVILRCVPISNHLYFYWYRQILGQKVEFLVSFYNNEISEKSEIFDDQFSVERPDGSNFTLKIRSTKLEDSAMYFCASSGNNEQFFGPGTRLTVL.

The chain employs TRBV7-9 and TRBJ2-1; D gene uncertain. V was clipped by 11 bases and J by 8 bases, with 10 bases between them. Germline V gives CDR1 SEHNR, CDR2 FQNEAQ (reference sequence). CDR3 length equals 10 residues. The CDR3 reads CALLDDEQFF. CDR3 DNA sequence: TGTGCCTTGCTTGACGATGAGCAGTTCTTC.

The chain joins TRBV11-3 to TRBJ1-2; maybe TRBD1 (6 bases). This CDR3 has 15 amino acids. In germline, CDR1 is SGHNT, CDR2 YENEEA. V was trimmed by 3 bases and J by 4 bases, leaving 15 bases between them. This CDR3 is CASSLAGGHVYGYTF. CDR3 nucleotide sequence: TGTGCCAGCAGCTTGGCGGGGGGCCACGTCTATGGCTACACCTTC. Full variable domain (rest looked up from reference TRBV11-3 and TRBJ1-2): EAGVVQSPRYKIIEKKQPVAFWCNPISGHNTLYWYLQNLGQGPELLIRYENEEAVDDSQLPKDRFSAERLKGVDSTLKIQPAELGDSAVYLCASSLAGGHVYGYTFGSGTRLTVV.

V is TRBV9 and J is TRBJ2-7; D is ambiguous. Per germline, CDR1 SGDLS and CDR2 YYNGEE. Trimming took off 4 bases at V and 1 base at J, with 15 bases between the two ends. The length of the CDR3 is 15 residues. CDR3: CASSSHEGSSYEQYF. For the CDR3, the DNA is TGTGCCAGCAGCTCACACGAAGGTTCTTCCTACGAGCAGTACTTC.

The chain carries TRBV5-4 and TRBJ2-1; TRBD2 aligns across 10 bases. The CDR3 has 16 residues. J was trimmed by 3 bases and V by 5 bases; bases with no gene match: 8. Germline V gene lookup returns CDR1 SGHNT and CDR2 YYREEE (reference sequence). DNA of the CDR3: TGTGCCAGCAGGGCGTCGGGACTAGCGTTCTACAATGAGCAGTTCTTC. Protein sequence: CASRASGLAFYNEQFF.

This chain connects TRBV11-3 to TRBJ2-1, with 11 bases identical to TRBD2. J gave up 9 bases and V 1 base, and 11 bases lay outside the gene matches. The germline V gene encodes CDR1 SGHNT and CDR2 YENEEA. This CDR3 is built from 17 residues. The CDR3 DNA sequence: TGTGCCAGCAGCTTAGGGCCGGGACTAGCGGAGGGGGCTGAGCAGTTCTTC. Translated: CASSLGPGLAEGAEQFF.

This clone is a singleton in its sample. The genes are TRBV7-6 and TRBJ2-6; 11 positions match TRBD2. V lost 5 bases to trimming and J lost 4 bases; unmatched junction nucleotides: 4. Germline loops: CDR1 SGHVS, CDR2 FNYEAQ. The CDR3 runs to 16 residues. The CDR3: CASSPGLAAGANVLTF. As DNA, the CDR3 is TGTGCCAGCAGCCCGGGACTAGCGGCCGGGGCCAACGTCCTGACTTTC.

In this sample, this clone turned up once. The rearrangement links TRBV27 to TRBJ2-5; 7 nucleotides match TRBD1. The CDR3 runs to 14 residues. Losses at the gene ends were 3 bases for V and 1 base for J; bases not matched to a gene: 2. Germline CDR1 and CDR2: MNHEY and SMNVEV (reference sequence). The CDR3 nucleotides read TGTGCCAGCAGTTTCGGGACAGTCCAAGAGACCCAGTACTTC. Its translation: CASSFGTVQETQYF.

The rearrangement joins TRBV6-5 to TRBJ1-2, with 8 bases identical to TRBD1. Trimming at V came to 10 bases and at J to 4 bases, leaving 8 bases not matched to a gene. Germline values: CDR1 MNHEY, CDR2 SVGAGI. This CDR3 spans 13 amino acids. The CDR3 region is CATRTGIGYGYTF. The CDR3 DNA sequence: TGTGCCACCAGGACAGGGATAGGCTATGGCTACACCTTC.

CDR3 sequence (DNA): TGTGCCAGCAGTTTATACAGTAATTCACAAAGGAACACTGAAGCTTTCTTT. It specifies CASSLYSNSQRNTEAFF. The genes are TRBV28 and TRBJ1-1; D not resolved. The CDR3 totals 17 residues. V was pared by 1 base and J by 1 base, with 16 bases between. Germline values: CDR1 MDHEN, CDR2 SYDVKM.

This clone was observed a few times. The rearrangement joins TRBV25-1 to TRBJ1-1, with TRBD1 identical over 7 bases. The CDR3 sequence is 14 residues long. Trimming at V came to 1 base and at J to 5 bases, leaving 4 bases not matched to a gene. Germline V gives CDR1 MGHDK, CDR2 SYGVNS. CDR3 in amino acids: CASSEWTGGTEAFF. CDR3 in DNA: TGTGCCAGCAGTGAATGGACAGGCGGAACTGAAGCTTTCTTT.

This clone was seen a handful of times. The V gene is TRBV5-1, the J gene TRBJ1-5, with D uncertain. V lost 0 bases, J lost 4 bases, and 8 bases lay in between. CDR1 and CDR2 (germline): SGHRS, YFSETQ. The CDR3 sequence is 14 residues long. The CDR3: CASSLGDKNQPQHF. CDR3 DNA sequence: TGCGCCAGCAGCTTGGGCGACAAGAATCAGCCCCAGCATTTT.

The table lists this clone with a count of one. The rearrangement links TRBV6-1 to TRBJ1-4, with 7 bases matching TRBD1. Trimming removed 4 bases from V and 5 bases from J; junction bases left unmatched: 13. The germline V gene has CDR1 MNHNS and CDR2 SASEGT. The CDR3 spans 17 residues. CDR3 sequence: CASSAVQGGGANEKLFF. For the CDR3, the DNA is TGTGCCAGCAGTGCGGTGCAGGGGGGGGGCGCGAATGAAAAACTGTTTTTT.